This TCR beta chain originates from a study of shared clonotypes between healthy human individuals. Study summary: Aged between 18 and 49, the donors were a couple of women and a few men.

The V end was cut by 4 bases, the J end by 1 base, with 11 bases between. The CDR3 loop spans 14 amino acids. CDR1 SGHRS and CDR2 YFSETQ come from the germline V gene. As for this clone: Its antigen remains unidentified.

Findings of the study overall: The sampled material consisted only of blood, and tissue repertoires are likely to differ. With few donors, the genetic and exposure-history diversity represented was limited.

Deep was the level at which the assay was run. Sequencing used immunoSEQ multiplex PCR; TCRdb keeps in-frame clones, though not all of them. This sample has about 2.4 million clones, with roughly 93% found just once. Sequencing used naive CD4+ T cells from PBMCs. Subset in this sample: CD45RA+ positively selected. The chain carries TRBV5-1 and TRBJ1-1; tentative D call: TRBD1 (5 bases). The sequence derives from a man aged 18 to 30 in good health. Some clones in this sample may be carry-over from other donors' samples. The CDR3: CASSETRANTEAFF. CDR3 bases: TGCGCCAGCAGCGAGACCAGGGCGAACACTGAAGCTTTCTTT.